This T cell receptor beta chain came from a study of monozygotic twins with inflammatory bowel disease (dated by TCRdb to between 2019 and 2020). Study-level background: The full study comprised 28 monozygotic twin pairs: nine German pairs (four IBD-concordant, five IBD-discordant) and 19 IBD-discordant Danish pairs. Each individual had, on average, about 151 000 unique TCRalpha sequences and 181 000 unique TCRbeta sequences available for analysis. Disease-associated traits were sought mainly through comparisons between IBD patients and their genetically identical healthy co-twins within discordant pairs. Summary of the overall study and its limitations: Fewer clonotypes were shared with other individuals by IBD patients than by healthy twins, most markedly in patients showing signs of disease activity. Repertoire similarity did not differ between concordant and discordant twins, possibly due to limited statistical power. Background noise and inter-individual variability may have been introduced into the repertoires by the differing immunosuppressive treatments among patients. The analysis was unable to tell apart different T cell subtypes. Measured by the inverse Simpson index, TCRbeta repertoire diversity was lower in IBD patients than in their healthy co-twins. The results gave no support for a single strong signal or clonotype linked to IBD.

Preparation of the library involved 5' RACE. Each TCR library was prepared from 3,000 to 4,000 ng of total RNA. For each sample, cDNA synthesis with SMARTScribe reverse transcriptase was split into eight separate reactions. During cDNA synthesis, template switching was used to introduce unique molecular identifiers that contained a 6-nucleotide sample barcode. Two nested PCRs of about 17 and 10 cycles amplified the TCRalpha and TCRbeta cDNA, and bead purification followed each PCR. Before amplification, the cDNA was both treated with uracil DNA-glycosylase and purified with the QIAquick PCR purification kit. The second PCR was the step at which Illumina TruSeq-compatible adapters and sample-specific barcodes were added. TapeStation and Qubit were used to check library quality and concentration, and around 4.7 ng of each library was pooled. Sequencing of pooled libraries was carried out on an Illumina HiSeq2500 single-index Rapid Run using 2 x 100 bp reads and custom sequencing primers. The published analysis was carried out like this. MiGEC version 1.2.6 was used for UMI-based consensus assembly, which corrected PCR and sequencing errors. MiXCR version 2.1.1 was used to carry out V(D)J alignment, clonotype assembly and CDR3 extraction. To normalise gene usage, clonotype sharing and MAIT/NKT TCR abundance, the top 1000, 10 000 and 20 000 clonotypes in each sample were analysed. After downsampling to 27 000 UMIs, diversity was calculated as the inverse Simpson index using the vegan R package. Statistical testing used paired Mann-Whitney U tests on the discordant twin pairs and applied Benjamini-Hochberg correction for multiple testing. With the reads reprocessed by TCRdb, a single entry stands for each CDR3 protein sequence and no DNA is reported. These V and J calls are TCRdb output, not the study's own analysis. Per the sample table, the count is 300,000 to 350,000 distinct CDR3 sequences. The top ten constitute 2% to 2.5% of the sample.

An approximately 2.5 ml peripheral blood sample was drawn into PAXgene tubes per donor and stored at -80°C. Total RNA was isolated from whole blood with the PAXgene blood miRNA kit on an automated QIAcube, without T cell sorting. Peripheral blood from monozygotic twin pairs who were concordant or discordant for inflammatory bowel disease underwent deep TCRalpha and TCRbeta repertoire profiling using unique molecular barcoding. Smoking habits were recorded for all twin pairs, and each individual was classified as a current, former or never smoker. A remark on this clonotype: The antigen it binds to is not known.

The germline V gene specifies SQVTM as CDR1 and ANQGSEA as CDR2. The CDR3 has 17 amino acids, counting the end cysteine and phenylalanine. The nucleotide record is missing. This receptor was obtained from a human donor with ulcerative colitis or Crohn's disease, or a healthy co-twin of an affected twin (not recorded which). The chain is made from TRBV29-1 and TRBJ2-7; the D call from TCRdb, TRBD1, cannot be confirmed without DNA. The sequencing sample was made of blood. CDR3 region: CSVEDPWDRGSPYEQYF.